The TCR beta chain under discussion was sequenced for a study of cytomegalovirus exposure and HLA in healthy donors. The PCR was carried out with 60 Vbeta primers and 13 Jbeta primers. The table came from immunoSEQ multiplex PCR; TCRdb's copy has only in-frame clones and leaves some out. This table holds about 190,000 clones, roughly four fifths found once. This CDR3 has 12 residues. Looked up from germline, CDR1 is SEHNR and CDR2 is FQNEAQ (reference sequence). V was cut by 1 base and J by 6 bases, with 6 bases left in between. The sequencing sample was made of PBMCs. The genes are TRBV7-9 and TRBJ1-1; tentatively, D is TRBD1 (5 bases). The TCR comes from a woman aged 25 to 45 in good health and CMV-seropositive. Here the CDR3 reads CASSLDRPEAFF. The DNA for the CDR3 is TGTGCCAGCAGCTTAGACAGGCCTGAAGCTTTCTTT.